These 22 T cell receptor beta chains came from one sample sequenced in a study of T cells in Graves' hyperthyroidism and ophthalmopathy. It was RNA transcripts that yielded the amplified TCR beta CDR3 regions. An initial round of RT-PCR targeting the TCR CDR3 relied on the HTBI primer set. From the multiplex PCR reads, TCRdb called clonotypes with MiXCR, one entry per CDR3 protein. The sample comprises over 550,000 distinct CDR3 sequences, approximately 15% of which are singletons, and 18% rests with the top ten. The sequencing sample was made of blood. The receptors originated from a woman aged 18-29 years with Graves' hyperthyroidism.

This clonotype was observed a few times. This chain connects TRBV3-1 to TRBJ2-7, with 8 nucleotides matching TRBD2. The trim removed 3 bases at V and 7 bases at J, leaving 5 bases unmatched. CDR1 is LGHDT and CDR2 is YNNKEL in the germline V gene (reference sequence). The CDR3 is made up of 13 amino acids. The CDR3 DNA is TGTGCCAGCAGCCAGGTCCTAGCGGGTGAGCAGTACTTC. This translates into CASSQVLAGEQYF.

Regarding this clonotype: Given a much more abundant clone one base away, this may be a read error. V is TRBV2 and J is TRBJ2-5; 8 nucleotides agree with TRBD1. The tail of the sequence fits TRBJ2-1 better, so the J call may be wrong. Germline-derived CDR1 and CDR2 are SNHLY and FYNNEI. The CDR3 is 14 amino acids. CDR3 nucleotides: TGTGCCAGCAGTGAAGGGGACAGGCGAGAGACCCAGTTCTTC. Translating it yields CASSEGDRRETQFF.

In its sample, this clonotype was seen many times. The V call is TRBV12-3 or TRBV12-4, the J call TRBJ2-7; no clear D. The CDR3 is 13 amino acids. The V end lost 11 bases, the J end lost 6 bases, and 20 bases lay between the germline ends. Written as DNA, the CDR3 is TGTGCCGTCAGTCCGGACCCATATGGCGAGCAGTACTTC. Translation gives CAVSPDPYGEQYF.

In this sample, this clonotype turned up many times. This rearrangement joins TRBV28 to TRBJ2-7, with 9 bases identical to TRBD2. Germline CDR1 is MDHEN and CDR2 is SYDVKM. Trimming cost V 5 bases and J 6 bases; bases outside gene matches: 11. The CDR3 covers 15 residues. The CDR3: CASSPTSGPPSEQYF. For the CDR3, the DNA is TGTGCCAGCAGTCCCACTAGCGGGCCCCCTTCCGAGCAGTACTTC.

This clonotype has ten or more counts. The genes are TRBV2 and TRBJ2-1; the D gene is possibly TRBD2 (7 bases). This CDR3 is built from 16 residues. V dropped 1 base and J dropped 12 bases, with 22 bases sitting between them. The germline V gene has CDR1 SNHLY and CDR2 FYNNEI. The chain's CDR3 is CASSEEALGGVQSQFF. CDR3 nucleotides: TGTGCCAGCAGTGAAGAGGCGCTAGGGGGGGTGCAGTCGCAGTTCTTC.

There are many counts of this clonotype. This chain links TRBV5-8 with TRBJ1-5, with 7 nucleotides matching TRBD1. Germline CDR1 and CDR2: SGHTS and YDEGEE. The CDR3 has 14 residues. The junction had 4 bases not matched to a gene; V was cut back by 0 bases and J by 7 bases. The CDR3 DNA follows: TGTGCCAGCAGCTTGGACAGGGGTAGGCAGCCCCAGCATTTT. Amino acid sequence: CASSLDRGRQPQHF.

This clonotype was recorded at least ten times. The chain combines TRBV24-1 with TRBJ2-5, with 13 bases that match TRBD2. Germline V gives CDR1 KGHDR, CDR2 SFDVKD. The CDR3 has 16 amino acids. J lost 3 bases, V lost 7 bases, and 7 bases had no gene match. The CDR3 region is CATSDRGLAGEETQYF. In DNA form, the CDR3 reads TGTGCCACCAGCGACCGCGGACTAGCGGGGGAAGAGACCCAGTACTTC.

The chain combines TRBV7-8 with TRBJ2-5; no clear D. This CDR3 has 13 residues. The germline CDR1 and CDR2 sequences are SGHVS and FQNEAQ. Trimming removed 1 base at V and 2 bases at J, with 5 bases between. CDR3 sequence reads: CASSLEHQETQYF. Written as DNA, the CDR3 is TGTGCCAGCAGCTTAGAACATCAAGAGACCCAGTACTTC.

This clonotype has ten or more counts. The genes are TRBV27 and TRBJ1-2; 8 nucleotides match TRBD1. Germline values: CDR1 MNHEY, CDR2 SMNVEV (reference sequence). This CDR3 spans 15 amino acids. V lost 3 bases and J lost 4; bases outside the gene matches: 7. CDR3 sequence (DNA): TGTGCCAGCAGTTTTCTAGGACAGGGATCCTATGGCTACACCTTC. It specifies CASSFLGQGSYGYTF.

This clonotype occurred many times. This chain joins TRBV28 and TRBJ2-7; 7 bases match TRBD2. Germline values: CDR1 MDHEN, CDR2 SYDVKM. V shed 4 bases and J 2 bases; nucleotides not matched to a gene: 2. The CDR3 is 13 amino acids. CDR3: CASSSGLTYEQYF. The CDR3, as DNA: TGTGCCAGCAGTTCGGGACTAACCTACGAGCAGTACTTC. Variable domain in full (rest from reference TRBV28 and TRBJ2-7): DVKVTQSSRYLVKRTGEKVFLECVQDMDHENMFWYRQDPGLGLRLIYFSYDVKMKEKGDIPEGYSVSREKKERFSLILESASTNQTSMYLCASSSGLTYEQYFGPGTRLTVT.

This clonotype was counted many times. Here the CDR3 DNA reads TGTGCCAGCAGCGGAGGCGCTAAGCGGGGGGGCCCGCCAGATACGCAGTATTTT. The encoded protein is CASSGGAKRGGPPDTQYF. This sequence joins TRBV7-8 and TRBJ2-3; 10 bases align to TRBD2. The CDR3 length is 18 residues. Germline lookup yields CDR1 SGHVS and CDR2 FQNEAQ. The V segment lost 5 bases and the J segment 4 bases; nucleotides outside the gene matches: 15.

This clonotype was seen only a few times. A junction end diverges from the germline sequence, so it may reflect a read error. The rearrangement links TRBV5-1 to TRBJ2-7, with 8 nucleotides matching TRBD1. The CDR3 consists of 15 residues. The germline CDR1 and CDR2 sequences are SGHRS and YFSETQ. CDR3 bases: TGCGCCAGCAGCGCGCAGGACAGGGCTCGGCACGAGCGGTACTTC. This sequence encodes CASSAQDRARHERYF.

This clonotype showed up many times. CDR3: CASSLPRGGLSKNIQYF. In DNA form, the CDR3 reads TGTGCCAGCAGTCTCCCTAGGGGAGGGTTGTCCAAAAACATTCAGTACTTC. The chain uses TRBV2 and TRBJ2-4; 7 nucleotides line up with TRBD2. Germline CDR1 and CDR2: SNHLY and FYNNEI. The CDR3 spans 17 residues. J lost 2 bases, V lost 5 bases, and 12 bases had no gene match.

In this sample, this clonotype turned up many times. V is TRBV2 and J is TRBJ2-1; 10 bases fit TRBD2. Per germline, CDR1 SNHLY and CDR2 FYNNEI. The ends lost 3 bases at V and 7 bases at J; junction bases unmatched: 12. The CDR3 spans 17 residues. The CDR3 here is CASSDGRLAGEGNEQFF. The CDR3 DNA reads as TGTGCCAGCAGTGATGGTCGGCTAGCGGGAGAGGGGAATGAGCAGTTCTTC.

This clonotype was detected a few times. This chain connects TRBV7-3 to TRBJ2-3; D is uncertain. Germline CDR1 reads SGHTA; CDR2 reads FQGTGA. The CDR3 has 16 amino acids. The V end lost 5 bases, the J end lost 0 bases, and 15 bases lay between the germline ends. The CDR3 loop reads CASSLNNGLSTDTQYF. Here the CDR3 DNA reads TGTGCCAGCAGCCTAAATAACGGGCTTAGCACAGATACGCAGTATTTT.

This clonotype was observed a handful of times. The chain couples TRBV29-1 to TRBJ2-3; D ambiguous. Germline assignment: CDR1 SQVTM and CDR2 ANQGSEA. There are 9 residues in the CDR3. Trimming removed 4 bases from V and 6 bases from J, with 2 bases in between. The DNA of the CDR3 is TGCAGCGTTGGCGATACGCAGTATTTT. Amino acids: CSVGDTQYF.

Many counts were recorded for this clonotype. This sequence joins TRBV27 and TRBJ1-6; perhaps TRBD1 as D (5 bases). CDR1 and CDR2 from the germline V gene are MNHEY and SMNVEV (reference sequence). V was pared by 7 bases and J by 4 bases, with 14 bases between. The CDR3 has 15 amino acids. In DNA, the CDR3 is TGTGCCAGCAAGACAGAAGGACATTATAATTCACCCCTCCACTTT. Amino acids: CASKTEGHYNSPLHF.

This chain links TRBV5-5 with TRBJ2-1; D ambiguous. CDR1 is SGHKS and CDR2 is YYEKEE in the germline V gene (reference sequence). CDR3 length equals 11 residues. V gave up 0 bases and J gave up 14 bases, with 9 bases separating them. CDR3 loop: CASSLGPREFF. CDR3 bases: TGTGCCAGCAGCTTGGGGCCCAGAGAGTTCTTC.

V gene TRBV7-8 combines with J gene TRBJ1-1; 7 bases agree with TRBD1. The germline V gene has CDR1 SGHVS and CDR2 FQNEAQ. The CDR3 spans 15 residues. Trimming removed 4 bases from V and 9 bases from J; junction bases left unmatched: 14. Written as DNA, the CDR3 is TGTGCCAGCAGCTACACAGGGGAGGGGATGGAACAAGCTTTCTTT. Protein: CASSYTGEGMEQAFF.

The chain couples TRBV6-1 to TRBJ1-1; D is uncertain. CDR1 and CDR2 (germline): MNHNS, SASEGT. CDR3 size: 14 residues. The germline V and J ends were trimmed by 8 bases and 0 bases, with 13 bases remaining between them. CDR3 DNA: TGTGCCAGCGCCTTGGGGTCACTGAACACTGAAGCTTTCTTT. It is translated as CASALGSLNTEAFF.

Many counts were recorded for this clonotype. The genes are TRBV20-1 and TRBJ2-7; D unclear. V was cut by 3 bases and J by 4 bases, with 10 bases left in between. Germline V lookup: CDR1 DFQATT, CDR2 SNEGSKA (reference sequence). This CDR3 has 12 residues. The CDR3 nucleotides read TGCAGTGCTAGGGGGTCCGGATACGAGCAGTACTTC. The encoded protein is CSARGSGYEQYF.

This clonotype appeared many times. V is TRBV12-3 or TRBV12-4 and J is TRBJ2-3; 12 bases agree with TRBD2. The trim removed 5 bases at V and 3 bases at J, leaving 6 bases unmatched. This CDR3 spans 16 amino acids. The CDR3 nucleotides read TGTGCCAGCAGTGGGGGACTAGCGGGCTGGACAGATACGCAGTATTTT. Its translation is CASSGGLAGWTDTQYF.